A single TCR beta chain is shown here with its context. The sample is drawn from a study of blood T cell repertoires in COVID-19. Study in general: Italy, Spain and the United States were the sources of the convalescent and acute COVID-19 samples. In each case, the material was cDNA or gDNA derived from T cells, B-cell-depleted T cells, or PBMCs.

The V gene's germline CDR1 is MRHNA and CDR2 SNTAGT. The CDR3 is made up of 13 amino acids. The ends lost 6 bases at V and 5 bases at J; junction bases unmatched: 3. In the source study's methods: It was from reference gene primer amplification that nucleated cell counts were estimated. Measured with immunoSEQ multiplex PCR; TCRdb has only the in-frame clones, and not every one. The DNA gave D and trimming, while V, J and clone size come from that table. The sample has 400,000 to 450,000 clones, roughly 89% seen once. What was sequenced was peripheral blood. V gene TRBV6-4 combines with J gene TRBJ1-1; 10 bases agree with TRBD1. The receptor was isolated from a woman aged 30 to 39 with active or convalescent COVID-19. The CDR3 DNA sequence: TGTGCCAGCAGGGACAGGGGGATGACTGAAGCTTTCTTT. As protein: CASRDRGMTEAFF.